What follows are 3 T cell receptor beta chains derived from one specimen sequenced in a study of shared clonotypes between healthy human individuals. Sequenced by immunoSEQ multiplex PCR; TCRdb stores in-frame clones only, minus some. The data show nearly 1 million clones, less than 85% seen once. The sample taken for sequencing was memory CD4+ T cells sorted from blood. Subset specified: CD45RA-negative fraction. The receptors originated from a man younger than 30 in good health.

This clone was observed many times. CDR3 DNA sequence: TGTGCCAGCAGTCCAGGGGTTAATTCACCCCTCCACTTT. Its protein is CASSPGVNSPLHF. J is TRBJ1-6 and V is TRBV6-5; TRBD1 is a possible D gene (6 bases). Between the trimmed V and J ends, which lost 5 bases and 6 bases, there was a span of 8 bases. The length of the CDR3 is 13 residues. Germline lookup yields CDR1 MNHEY and CDR2 SVGAGI.

The table lists this clone with a count of one. This sequence joins TRBV27 and TRBJ1-5, with TRBD1 identical over 8 bases. V lost 2 bases, J lost 4 bases, and 7 bases stayed unmatched. CDR3 length: 16 amino acids. Germline CDR1 is MNHEY and CDR2 is SMNVEV (reference sequence). The CDR3 DNA reads TGTGCCAGCAGTTTAAGGGGACAGGCGAGGAATCAGCCCCAGCATTTT. Residues: CASSLRGQARNQPQHF.

CDR3 sequence: CASSGDRGTEAFF. The DNA of the CDR3 is TGCGCCAGCAGTGGAGACAGGGGAACTGAAGCTTTCTTT. The J gene is TRBJ1-1, the V gene TRBV10-2; TRBD1 aligns across 8 bases. CDR3 length equals 13 residues. Germline CDR1 and CDR2: WSHSY and SAAADI. With V trimmed by 4 bases and J by 5 bases, 3 bases remained unmatched.